A single sample gave rise to the 20 T cell receptor beta chains below, sequenced in a study of identical twins (dated by TCRdb to about 2016). The protocol used for the library was 5' RACE. Instrument on record: Illumina HiSeq 2000. The public reads were reanalyzed by TCRdb: fastp trimming at Q25, MiXCR alignment, in-frame beta chains only. Merged by CDR3 protein, the rows form single entries marked with the most common genes and DNA. The sample table holds some 190,000 distinct CDR3 sequences, of which roughly 15% were seen once. The top ten constitute over 35% of the sample. The data were also submitted as part of a second study, on T cells expressing NK-cell markers.

The sample taken for sequencing was CD8+ T cells sorted from blood. The receptors were sampled from a woman younger than 30 in good health.

In its sample, this clonotype was seen many times. The chain employs TRBV6-6 and TRBJ2-1; no clear D gene. CDR3 length equals 12 residues. V was cut by 5 bases and J by 10 bases, with 12 bases left in between. Germline V lookup: CDR1 MNHNY, CDR2 SVGAGI (reference sequence). The CDR3 region is CASSLLADEQFF. The CDR3 region has the DNA TGTGCCAGCAGTCTCCTCGCGGACGAGCAGTTCTTC.

The rearrangement joins TRBV7-6 to TRBJ2-1; TRBD2 is a possible D gene (6 bases). CDR3 length: 17 residues. Germline loops: CDR1 SGHVS, CDR2 FNYEAQ. The ends were cut back, 6 bases at V and 2 bases at J, with 20 bases in the middle. The CDR3 DNA reads TGTGCCAGCAGTCGTTTCCCGGGACTGGGGCCCTACAATGAGCAGTTCTTC. Encoded protein: CASSRFPGLGPYNEQFF.

This rearrangement joins TRBV29-1 to TRBJ2-2; D is uncertain. Germline V gene lookup returns CDR1 SQVTM and CDR2 ANQGSEA. Trimming took off 6 bases at V and 6 bases at J, with 14 bases between the two ends. This CDR3 region has 13 residues. In nucleotides, the CDR3 is TGCAGCGTGACCCCCGCCAAATCCGGGGAGCTGTTTTTT. Its protein product is CSVTPAKSGELFF.

This clonotype was seen many times. The V and J genes are TRBV20-1 and TRBJ1-1, with TRBD1 as a possible D gene (5 bases). The CDR3 extends over 12 amino acids. CDR1 is DFQATT and CDR2 is SNEGSKA in the germline V gene (reference sequence). Trimming took 4 bases from V and 3 from J, leaving 9 bases between them. The CDR3 nucleotides read TGCAGTGCTACTGCAGGGTACACTGAAGCTTTCTTT. It yields the protein CSATAGYTEAFF.

The chain joins TRBV15 to TRBJ2-7, with unresolved D. Germline V gene lookup returns CDR1 LNHNV and CDR2 YYDKDF (reference sequence). With 3 bases removed from V and 1 base from J, the gap between germline ends came to 10 bases. CDR3 length equals 14 residues. CDR3 protein: CATSRTGGSYEQYF. The CDR3 DNA reads TGTGCCACCAGCAGGACGGGCGGATCCTACGAGCAGTACTTC.

This clonotype has a handful of counts. The chain carries TRBV5-6 and TRBJ2-1; D is uncertain. This CDR3 region has 12 residues. V was trimmed by 1 base and J by 6 bases, leaving 5 bases between them. Germline V CDR1 and CDR2: SGHDT, YYEEEE. CDR3 nucleotide sequence: TGTGCCAGCAGCTTGTACGCCAATGAGCAGTTCTTC. The encoded protein is CASSLYANEQFF.

The chain employs TRBV6-5 and TRBJ2-3, with D tentatively TRBD1 (6 bases). The CDR3 spans 15 residues. CDR1 and CDR2 from the germline V gene are MNHEY and SVGAGI. Trimming took off 4 bases at V and 5 bases at J, with 16 bases between the two ends. CDR3 amino acids: CASSSTLGGGDTQYF. CDR3 nucleotide sequence: TGTGCCAGCAGTTCTACACTAGGGGGTGGAGATACGCAGTATTTT.

The chain has TRBV6-2 or TRBV6-3 and TRBJ2-7, with 7 nucleotides matching TRBD1. The ends lost 5 bases at V and 5 bases at J; junction bases unmatched: 12. The CDR3 extends over 15 amino acids. In germline, CDR1 is MNHEY, CDR2 SVGEGT. The CDR3 coding sequence is TGTGCCAGCAGTAAACGACAGGGATGGAGAGACGAGCAGTACTTC. Protein sequence: CASSKRQGWRDEQYF.

This clonotype was seen more than once but under ten times. This chain joins TRBV6-1 and TRBJ2-1; D gene ambiguous. The ends were cut back, 6 bases at V and 2 bases at J, with 11 bases in the middle. CDR1 MNHNS and CDR2 SASEGT come from the germline V gene. The CDR3 runs 14 residues. The CDR3 DNA reads TGTGCCAGCAGCCCGACATTTACCTACAATGAGCAGTTCTTC. Its translation is CASSPTFTYNEQFF.

The V call is TRBV2, the J call TRBJ1-2, with 7 bases aligning to TRBD1. In germline, CDR1 is SNHLY, CDR2 FYNNEI. Losses at the gene ends were 7 bases for V and 0 bases for J; bases not matched to a gene: 14. The CDR3 loop spans 17 amino acids. CDR3: CASIQAGTDSPNYGYTF. CDR3 bases: TGTGCCAGCATCCAGGCGGGGACAGACTCTCCTAACTATGGCTACACCTTC.

This clonotype has a handful of counts. The genes are TRBV28 and TRBJ1-4; TRBD1 agrees at 8 bases. V lost 5 bases to trimming and J lost 8 bases; unmatched junction nucleotides: 7. This CDR3 contains 14 residues. Germline CDR1 is MDHEN and CDR2 is SYDVKM. CDR3 coding DNA: TGTGCCAGCAGTCGTACAGGGGGAGAGGAAAAACTGTTTTTT. This gives the protein CASSRTGGEEKLFF.

This clonotype has more than one count but fewer than ten. The chain joins TRBV5-1 to TRBJ2-1; 7 positions agree with TRBD1. The CDR3 is 16 amino acids. CDR1 SGHRS and CDR2 YFSETQ come from the germline V gene. Unmatched junction bases numbered 13, after V lost 0 bases and J lost 10 bases. This chain's CDR3 is CASSLETGLNRKEQFF. The CDR3 region has the DNA TGCGCCAGCAGCTTGGAGACAGGGCTGAATAGAAAGGAGCAGTTCTTC.

This sequence joins TRBV7-9 and TRBJ2-2, with a weak D call TRBD2 (6 bases). Germline loops: CDR1 SEHNR, CDR2 FQNEAQ (reference sequence). V lost 4 bases to trimming and J lost 5 bases, with 8 bases between them. The CDR3 has 13 residues. This chain's CDR3 is CASSSGTTGELFF. Written as DNA, the CDR3 is TGTGCCAGCAGCTCGGGGACTACCGGGGAGCTGTTTTTT.

The chain has TRBV15 and TRBJ1-5; no firm D call. The CDR3 has 13 amino acids. V gave up 5 bases and J gave up 3 bases, with 8 bases separating them. CDR1 and CDR2 (germline): LNHNV, YYDKDF (reference sequence). The CDR3, as DNA: TGTGCCACCAGCCTCTCCATCAATCAGCCCCAGCATTTT. Translating gives CATSLSINQPQHF.

In its sample, this clonotype was seen many times. The chain employs TRBV20-1 and TRBJ2-1; the match to TRBD2 covers 8 bases. J gave up 6 bases and V 3 bases, and 1 base lay outside the gene matches. The germline V gene encodes CDR1 DFQATT and CDR2 SNEGSKA (reference sequence). This CDR3 region has 12 residues. The CDR3 spells CSASREGNEQFF. In nucleotides, the CDR3 is TGCAGTGCTAGTCGGGAGGGCAATGAGCAGTTCTTC.

This clonotype was seen repeatedly, ten times or more. The gene calls are TRBV20-1 and TRBJ2-7; unclear D gene. The CDR3 length is 13 residues. V lost 5 bases, J lost 0 bases, and 11 bases lay in between. Germline V lookup: CDR1 DFQATT, CDR2 SNEGSKA (reference sequence). CDR3 coding DNA: TGCAGTGCTGTCGGCAGAGGCTCCTACGAGCAGTACTTC. Its translation: CSAVGRGSYEQYF.

The chain recombines TRBV5-1 with TRBJ2-7; a weak D match, TRBD2 (5 bases). Trimming left V 0 bases short and J 4 bases short, with 14 bases between. Germline CDR1 SGHRS, CDR2 YFSETQ. CDR3 length: 15 amino acids. The CDR3, as DNA: TGCGCCAGCAGCTTGGCCGATGGTCGGAGGTACGAGCAGTACTTC. Protein product: CASSLADGRRYEQYF.

The chain is built from TRBV27 and TRBJ2-7; unclear D gene. The ends were cut back, 1 base at V and 2 bases at J, with 12 bases in the middle. The CDR3 sequence is 15 residues long. Germline CDR1 MNHEY, CDR2 SMNVEV (reference sequence). The CDR3 nucleotides read TGTGCCAGCAGTTTATTGGGCCTGCAGACCTACGAGCAGTACTTC. Translation gives CASSLLGLQTYEQYF.

The chain uses TRBV27 and TRBJ2-7; 10 bases align to TRBD1. The germline V gene encodes CDR1 MNHEY and CDR2 SMNVEV (reference sequence). CDR3 length: 15 residues. V lost 8 bases to trimming and J lost 2 bases; unmatched junction nucleotides: 9. The CDR3 DNA is TGTGCCAGCCGACGACGGGACAGGGGCACCTACGAGCAGTACTTC. This codes for CASRRRDRGTYEQYF.

The chain carries TRBV12-3 or TRBV12-4 and TRBJ2-3; no reliable D call. Trimming took off 0 bases at V and 4 bases at J, with 8 bases between the two ends. The CDR3 extends over 14 amino acids. The CDR3 DNA follows: TGTGCCAGCAGTTTAGCCTTTGGTGCAGATACGCAGTATTTT. Amino acid sequence: CASSLAFGADTQYF.